What follows are 18 T cell receptor beta chains derived from one specimen sequenced in a study of cytomegalovirus exposure and HLA in healthy donors. 60 Vbeta and 13 Jbeta primers were used in PCR. The table came from immunoSEQ multiplex PCR; TCRdb's copy has only in-frame clones and leaves some out. The data contain 85,000 to 120,000 clones, about four fifths of them singletons. The sample comprised PBMCs. The receptors here all came from a man aged 45 to 65 in good health and CMV-seronegative.

The rearrangement links TRBV6-4 to TRBJ2-3; D may be TRBD1 (6 bases). There are 15 residues in the CDR3. The ends were cut back, 2 bases at V and 1 base at J, with 10 bases in the middle. Germline values: CDR1 MRHNA, CDR2 SNTAGT. CDR3 in amino acids: CASSDRPGGTDTQYF. Here the CDR3 DNA reads TGTGCCAGCAGTGACAGACCAGGGGGCACAGATACGCAGTATTTT.

The rearrangement joins TRBV6-5 to TRBJ1-5; possibly TRBD1 for D (5 bases). CDR3 length: 15 residues. From germline, CDR1 is MNHEY and CDR2 SVGAGI. The V gene lost 0 bases and the J gene lost 6 bases, with 12 bases spanning the gap. CDR3 DNA: TGTGCCAGCAGTTACTCACGGGGGTTGGGTCAGCCCCAGCATTTT. Translating it yields CASSYSRGLGQPQHF.

This sequence joins TRBV2 and TRBJ2-5; 7 positions agree with TRBD1. With V trimmed by 4 bases and J by 2 bases, 16 bases remained unmatched. CDR3 size: 18 residues. CDR1 is SNHLY, CDR2 FYNNEI, per germline. CDR3 sequence: CASSGAFGWAGGQETQYF. CDR3 DNA sequence: TGTGCCAGCAGTGGGGCTTTTGGTTGGGCAGGGGGACAAGAGACCCAGTACTTC.

This chain joins TRBV6-1 and TRBJ1-2; D is perhaps TRBD1 (6 bases). The CDR3 is 16 residues long. V was pared by 1 base and J by 3 bases, with 15 bases between. Germline assignment: CDR1 MNHNS and CDR2 SASEGT. The chain's CDR3 is CASSEVGHRNDYGYTF. DNA of the CDR3: TGTGCCAGCAGTGAAGTGGGACATCGAAACGACTATGGCTACACCTTC.

This chain joins TRBV5-1 and TRBJ2-3; maybe TRBD1 (6 bases). This CDR3 has 14 residues. Germline lookup yields CDR1 SGHRS and CDR2 YFSETQ. Trimming shortened V by 1 base and J by 1 base, and 7 bases separated the two germline ends. The CDR3 region is CASSLWTGTDTQYF. DNA of the CDR3: TGCGCCAGCAGCTTGTGGACAGGCACAGATACGCAGTATTTT.

The rearrangement joins TRBV18 to TRBJ1-6, with 8 bases that match TRBD1. The CDR3 runs to 14 residues. V trimming: 2 bases; J trimming: 8 bases; junction bases outside the gene matches: 2. The germline CDR1 and CDR2 sequences are KGHSH and LQKENI. The CDR3 region is CASSPGTGDSPLHF. The CDR3 DNA is TGTGCCAGCTCACCAGGGACAGGTGATTCACCCCTCCACTTT.

The chain employs TRBV10-2 and TRBJ1-2, with TRBD1 matching over 8 bases. Germline-derived CDR1 and CDR2 are WSHSY and SAAADI. Trimming took 0 bases from V and 5 from J; bases not matched to a gene: 2. The CDR3 runs 14 residues. The CDR3 here is CASSESNRGYGYTF. CDR3 nucleotide sequence: TGCGCCAGCAGTGAGTCGAACAGGGGGTATGGCTACACCTTC.

The chain is built from TRBV5-1 and TRBJ1-6; 7 nucleotides agree with TRBD1. The CDR3 has 16 amino acids. V gave up 4 bases and J gave up 6 bases; unmatched junction bases: 10. CDR1 is SGHRS and CDR2 is YFSETQ in the germline V gene. The CDR3 here is CASSPDHGTANSPLHF. The CDR3 nucleotides read TGCGCCAGCAGCCCAGACCACGGGACAGCTAATTCACCCCTCCACTTT. Complete variable domain (other parts from reference TRBV5-1 and TRBJ1-6): KAGVTQTPRYLIKTRGQQVTLSCSPISGHRSVSWYQQTPGQGLQFLFEYFSETQRNKGNFPGRFSGRQFSNSRSEMNVSTLELGDSALYLCASSPDHGTANSPLHFGNGTRLTVT.

V usage is TRBV10-3 and J usage is TRBJ1-6; no firm D call. V lost 7 bases and J 7 bases, leaving 11 bases between the germline ends. CDR1 is ENHRY and CDR2 is SYGVKD in the germline V gene. The CDR3 extends over 13 amino acids. The CDR3 DNA is TGTGCCATCACCACCGGGAAGAATTCACCCCTCCACTTT. Translation gives CAITTGKNSPLHF.

This chain joins TRBV5-4 and TRBJ1-1; tentatively, D is TRBD1 (6 bases). Germline CDR1 is SGHNT and CDR2 is YYREEE (reference sequence). The CDR3 is 14 amino acids. V lost 3 bases and J lost 3, with 12 bases in between. CDR3 sequence reads: CASSSVKGDTEAFF. CDR3 DNA: TGTGCCAGCAGCTCCGTCAAGGGGGACACTGAAGCTTTCTTT. The full variable domain, completed using reference TRBV5-4 and TRBJ1-1, is ETGVTQSPTHLIKTRGQQVTLRCSSQSGHNTVSWYQQALGQGPQFIFQYYREEENGRGNFPPRFSGLQFPNYSSELNVNALELDDSALYLCASSSVKGDTEAFFGQGTRLTVV.

This clone turned up a few times. The rearrangement joins TRBV18 to TRBJ1-5; 7 bases match TRBD1. The CDR3 length is 18 residues. Germline CDR1 KGHSH, CDR2 LQKENI. J lost 4 bases, V lost 10 bases, and 22 bases had no gene match. This CDR3 reads CATSEGADVLRENQPQHF. In nucleotides, the CDR3 is TGTGCCACCTCGGAGGGGGCCGATGTTCTACGAGAAAATCAGCCCCAGCATTTT.

The V and J genes are TRBV19 and TRBJ1-3; D perhaps matches TRBD1 (5 bases). Trimming took 7 bases from V and 0 from J, leaving 10 bases between them. CDR1 and CDR2 (germline): LNHDA, SQIVND (reference sequence). CDR3 length: 14 amino acids. The CDR3 coding sequence is TGTGCCAGTACGCAGGGTTCCTCTGGAAACACCATATATTTT. Translation: CASTQGSSGNTIYF.

The gene calls are TRBV19 and TRBJ1-2; 9 nucleotides match TRBD1. Trimming removed 8 bases from V and 7 bases from J; junction bases left unmatched: 2. Germline CDR1 is LNHDA and CDR2 is SQIVND (reference sequence). This CDR3 comprises 11 residues. The CDR3: CASWTGAGYTF. The CDR3 coding sequence is TGTGCCAGTTGGACAGGGGCTGGCTACACCTTC.

This clone was seen only a few times. The chain recombines TRBV19 with TRBJ1-4; D is uncertain. The CDR3 runs to 15 residues. Trimming pared 6 bases from V and 5 bases from J, leaving 16 bases between. Germline CDR1 and CDR2: LNHDA and SQIVND (reference sequence). CDR3 nucleotides: TGTGCCAGTAGCCCGGAGTCCCGCCTCAATGAAAAACTGTTTTTT. Its translation: CASSPESRLNEKLFF.

This chain uses TRBV5-4 with TRBJ2-3, with TRBD2 identical over 12 bases. The trim removed 4 bases at V and 6 bases at J, leaving 9 bases unmatched. The germline V gene encodes CDR1 SGHNT and CDR2 YYREEE (reference sequence). The CDR3 has 16 amino acids. The DNA of the CDR3 is TGTGCCAGCAGCCCAGCACTAGCGGGGGGTACGGATACGCAGTATTTT. It specifies CASSPALAGGTDTQYF.

This clone was observed a single time. The genes are TRBV5-1 and TRBJ2-1; D is perhaps TRBD1 (5 bases). The V end was cut by 5 bases, the J end by 9 bases, with 18 bases between. The CDR3 is 14 amino acids. CDR1 SGHRS and CDR2 YFSETQ come from the germline V gene. CDR3 residues: CASRGSEGVREQFF. CDR3 nucleotide sequence: TGCGCCAGCAGGGGATCAGAAGGGGTGCGTGAGCAGTTCTTC.

This clone appeared a single time. CDR3 DNA sequence: TGTGCCACCAGCAGGGACAGGGGCAATTACAATGAGCAGTTCTTC. Its translation is CATSRDRGNYNEQFF. This sequence joins TRBV15 and TRBJ2-1; 9 bases fit TRBD1. The CDR3 runs to 15 residues. Trimming removed 3 bases from V and 4 bases from J; junction bases left unmatched: 4. Germline CDR1 and CDR2: LNHNV and YYDKDF (reference sequence).

The chain employs TRBV7-8 and TRBJ1-2, with D unclear. From germline, CDR1 is SGHVS and CDR2 FQNEAQ. Trimming pared 1 base from V and 4 bases from J, leaving 16 bases between. The CDR3 runs to 16 residues. CDR3 loop: CASSLGGEGRAYGYTF. CDR3 DNA: TGTGCCAGCAGCTTAGGAGGTGAGGGTAGAGCCTATGGCTACACCTTC.